Described below is a single T cell receptor beta chain sequence and its context. Its antigen is still unknown. This sample is drawn from a study of regulatory T cells in long-lasting Graves disease. Study as a whole: Persistence in Graves' disease denoted antithyroid drug use beyond 5 years alongside positive TSH receptor antibodies. Findings and limits, study-wide: Less diverse TCR repertoires were seen in persistent Graves' patients than in newly diagnosed ones.

The TCR beta library used iRepertoire HTBI primers with Arm-PCR amplification of CDR3. Each CDR3 protein gets one entry after TCRdb re-called the multiplex PCR reads with MiXCR. The sample holds 250,000 to 300,000 distinct CDR3 sequences, around 21% seen once. The CDR3 runs 12 residues. CDR1 is DFQATT and CDR2 is SNEGSKA in the germline V gene (reference sequence). Trimming removed 4 bases from V and 1 base from J, with 7 bases in between. Time point: persistent/refractory GD, antithyroid drugs over 5 years with positive TRAb. The TCR library used RNA extracted from PBMCs. The origin of this receptor is a female donor with Graves disease. Sample: peripheral blood mononuclear cells (PBMCs), taken when the disease was refractory, from a patient treated with antithyroid drugs. The genes are TRBV20-1 and TRBJ1-1; D unresolved. CDR3 amino acids: CSAMRPNTEAFF. The DNA of the CDR3 is TGCAGTGCTATGAGACCGAACACTGAAGCTTTCTTT.